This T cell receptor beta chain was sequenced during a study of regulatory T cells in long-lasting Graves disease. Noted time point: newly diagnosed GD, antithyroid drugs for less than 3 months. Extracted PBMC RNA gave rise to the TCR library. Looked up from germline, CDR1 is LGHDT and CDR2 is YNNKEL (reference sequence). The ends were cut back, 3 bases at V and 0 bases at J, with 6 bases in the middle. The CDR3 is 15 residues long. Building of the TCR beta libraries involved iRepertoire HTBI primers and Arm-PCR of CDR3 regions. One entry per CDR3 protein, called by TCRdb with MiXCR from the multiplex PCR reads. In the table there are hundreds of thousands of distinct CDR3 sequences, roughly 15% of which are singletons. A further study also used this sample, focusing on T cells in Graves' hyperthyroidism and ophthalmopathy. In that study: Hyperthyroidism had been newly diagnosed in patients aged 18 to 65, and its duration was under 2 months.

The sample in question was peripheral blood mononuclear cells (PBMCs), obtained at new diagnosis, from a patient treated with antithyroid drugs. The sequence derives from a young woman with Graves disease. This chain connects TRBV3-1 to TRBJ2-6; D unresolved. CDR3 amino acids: CASSHQYSGANVLTF. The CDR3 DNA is TGTGCCAGCAGCCACCAGTACTCTGGGGCCAACGTCCTGACTTTC.